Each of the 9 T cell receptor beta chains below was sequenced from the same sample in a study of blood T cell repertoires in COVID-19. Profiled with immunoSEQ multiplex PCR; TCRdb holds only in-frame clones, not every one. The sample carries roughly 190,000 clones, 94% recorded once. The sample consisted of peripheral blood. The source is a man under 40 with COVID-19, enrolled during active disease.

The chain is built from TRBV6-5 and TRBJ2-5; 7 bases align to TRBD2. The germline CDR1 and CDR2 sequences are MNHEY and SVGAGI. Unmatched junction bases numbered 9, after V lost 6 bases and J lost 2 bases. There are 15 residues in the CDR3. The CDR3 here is CASRKREFRQETQYF. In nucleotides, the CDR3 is TGTGCCAGCAGGAAGCGGGAATTTCGGCAAGAGACCCAGTACTTC.

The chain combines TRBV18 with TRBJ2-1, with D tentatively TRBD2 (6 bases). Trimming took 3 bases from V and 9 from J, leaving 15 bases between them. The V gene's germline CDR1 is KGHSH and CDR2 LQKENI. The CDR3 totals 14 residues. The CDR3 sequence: CASSPTGGAAEQFF. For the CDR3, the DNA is TGTGCCAGCTCACCCACCGGCGGGGCTGCTGAGCAGTTCTTC. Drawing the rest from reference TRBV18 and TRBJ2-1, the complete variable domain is NAGVMQNPRHLVRRRGQEARLRCSPMKGHSHVYWYRQLPEEGLKFMVYLQKENIIDESGMPKERFSAEFPKEGPSILRIQQVVRGDSAAYFCASSPTGGAAEQFFGPGTRLTVL.

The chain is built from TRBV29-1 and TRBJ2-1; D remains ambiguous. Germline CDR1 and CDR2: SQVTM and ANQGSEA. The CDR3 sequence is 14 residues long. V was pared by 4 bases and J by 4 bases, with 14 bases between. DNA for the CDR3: TGCAGCGTTGCCTACCCGATCCCGTACAATGAGCAGTTCTTC. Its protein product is CSVAYPIPYNEQFF.

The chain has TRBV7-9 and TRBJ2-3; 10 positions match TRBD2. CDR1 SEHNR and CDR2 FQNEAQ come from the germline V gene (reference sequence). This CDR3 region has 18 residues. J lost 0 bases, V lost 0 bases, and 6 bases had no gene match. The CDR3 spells CASSLAASGGTSTDTQYF. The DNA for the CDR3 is TGTGCCAGCAGCTTAGCGGCTAGCGGGGGAACTAGCACAGATACGCAGTATTTT.

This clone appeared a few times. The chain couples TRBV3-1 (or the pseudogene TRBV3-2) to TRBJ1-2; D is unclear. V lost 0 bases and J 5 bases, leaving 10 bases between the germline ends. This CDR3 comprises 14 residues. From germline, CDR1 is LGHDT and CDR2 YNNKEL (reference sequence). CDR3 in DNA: TGTGCCAGCAGCCAAGATTCGGCGGGATATGGCTACACCTTC. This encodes CASSQDSAGYGYTF.

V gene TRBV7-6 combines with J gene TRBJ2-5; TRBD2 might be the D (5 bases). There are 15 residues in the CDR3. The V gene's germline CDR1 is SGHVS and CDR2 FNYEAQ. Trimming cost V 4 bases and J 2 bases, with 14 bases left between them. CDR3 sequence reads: CASSSSTAGQETQYF. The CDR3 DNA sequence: TGTGCCAGCAGCTCCTCTACTGCGGGTCAAGAGACCCAGTACTTC.

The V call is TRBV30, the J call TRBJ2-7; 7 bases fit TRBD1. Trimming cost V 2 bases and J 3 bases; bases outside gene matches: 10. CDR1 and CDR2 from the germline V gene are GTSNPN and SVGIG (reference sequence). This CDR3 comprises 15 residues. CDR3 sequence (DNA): TGTGCCTGGAGTACAGCCGGGACAGTTTTCTACGAGCAGTACTTC. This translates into CAWSTAGTVFYEQYF.

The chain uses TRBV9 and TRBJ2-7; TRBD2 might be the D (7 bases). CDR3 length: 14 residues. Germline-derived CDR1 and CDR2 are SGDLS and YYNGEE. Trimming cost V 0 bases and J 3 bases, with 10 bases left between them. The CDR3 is CASSVGGGNYEQYF. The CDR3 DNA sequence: TGTGCCAGCAGCGTAGGGGGGGGCAACTACGAGCAGTACTTC.

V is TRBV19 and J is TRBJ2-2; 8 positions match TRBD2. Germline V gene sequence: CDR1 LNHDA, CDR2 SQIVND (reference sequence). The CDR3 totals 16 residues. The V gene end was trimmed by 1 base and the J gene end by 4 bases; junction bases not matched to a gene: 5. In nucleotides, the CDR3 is TGTGCCAGTAGTATAGGTGGGACTAGATCCACCGGGGAGCTGTTTTTT. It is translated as CASSIGGTRSTGELFF.